The T cell receptor (beta chain) under discussion was sequenced for a study of OX40 agonist ivuxolimab in advanced cancers. The CDR3 covers 14 residues. V lost 7 bases, J lost 1 base, and 14 bases lay in between. Germline V CDR1 and CDR2: SGHAT, FQNNGV. For this clone: Its specificity is not known.

Study results and caveats: The CD4+ and CD8+ T cells in the blood had expanded clonally by week 6 at 0.1 to 3.0 mg/kg.

Sequencing was performed with immunoSEQ multiplex PCR; in TCRdb, only in-frame clones are kept and a portion is missing. The repertoire includes about 41,000 clones, 85% of them detected once, and less than 3.5% sits in the top ten. The TCR was taken from an adult with an advanced solid tumor such as melanoma, head and neck, liver or kidney cancer. The V and J genes are TRBV11-2 and TRBJ2-7; D remains unclear. The sequences come from CD4+ or CD8+ T cells sorted from blood, collected in a trial of the OX40 agonist ivuxolimab. The CDR3 region has the DNA TGTGCCAGCACCCAACCTACTCGTTCCTACGAGCAGTACTTC. This translates into CASTQPTRSYEQYF.